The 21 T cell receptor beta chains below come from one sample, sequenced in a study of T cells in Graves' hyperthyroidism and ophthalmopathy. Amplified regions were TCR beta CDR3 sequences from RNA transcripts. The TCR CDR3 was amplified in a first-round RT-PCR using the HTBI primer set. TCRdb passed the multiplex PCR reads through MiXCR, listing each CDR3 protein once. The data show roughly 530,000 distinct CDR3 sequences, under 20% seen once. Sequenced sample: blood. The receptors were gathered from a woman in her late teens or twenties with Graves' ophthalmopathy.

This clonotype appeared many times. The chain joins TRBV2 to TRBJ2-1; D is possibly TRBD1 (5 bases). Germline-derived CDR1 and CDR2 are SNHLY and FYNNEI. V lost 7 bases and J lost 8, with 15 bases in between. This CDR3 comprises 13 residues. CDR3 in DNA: TGTGCCAGCATGGCCAGGGTTGGCGATGAGCAGTTCTTC. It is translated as CASMARVGDEQFF.

CDR3 residues: CASGGAPLEQYF. The DNA of the CDR3 is TGTGCCAGCGGTGGGGCTCCCCTCGAGCAGTACTTC. This chain uses TRBV27 with TRBJ2-7; perhaps TRBD1 as D (5 bases). The V end was cut by 8 bases, the J end by 6 bases, with 14 bases between. From germline, CDR1 is MNHEY and CDR2 SMNVEV (reference sequence). The CDR3 runs to 12 residues.

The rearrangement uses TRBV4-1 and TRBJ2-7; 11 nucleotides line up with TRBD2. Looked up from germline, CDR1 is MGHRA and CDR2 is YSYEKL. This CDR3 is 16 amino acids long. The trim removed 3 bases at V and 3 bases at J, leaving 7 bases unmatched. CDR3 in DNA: TGCGCCAGCAGCCACTCGGGACTAGCGGATCACTACGAGCAGTACTTC. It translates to CASSHSGLADHYEQYF.

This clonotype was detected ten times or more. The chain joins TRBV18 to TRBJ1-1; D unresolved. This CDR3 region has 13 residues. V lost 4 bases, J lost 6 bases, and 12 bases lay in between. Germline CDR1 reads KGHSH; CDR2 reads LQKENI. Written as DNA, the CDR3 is TGTGCCAGCTCACTCGCGAGGTATGCTGAAGCTTTCTTT. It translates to CASSLARYAEAFF.

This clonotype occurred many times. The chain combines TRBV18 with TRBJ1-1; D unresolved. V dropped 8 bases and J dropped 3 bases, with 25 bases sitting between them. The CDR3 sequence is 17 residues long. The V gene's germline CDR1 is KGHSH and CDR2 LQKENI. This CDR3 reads CASRPTPYQVGDTEAFF. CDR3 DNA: TGTGCCAGCCGCCCCACTCCCTACCAGGTCGGGGACACTGAAGCTTTCTTT.

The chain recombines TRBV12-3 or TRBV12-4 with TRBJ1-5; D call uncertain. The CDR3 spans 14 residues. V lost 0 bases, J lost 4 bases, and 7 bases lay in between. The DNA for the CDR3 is TGTGCCAGCAGTTTAGCCCTCCTTAATCAGCCCCAGCATTTT. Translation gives CASSLALLNQPQHF.

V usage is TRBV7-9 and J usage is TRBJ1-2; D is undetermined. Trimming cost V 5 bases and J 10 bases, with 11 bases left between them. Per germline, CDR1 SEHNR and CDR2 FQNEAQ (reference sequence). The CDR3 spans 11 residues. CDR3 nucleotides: TGTGCCAGCAGCCCGGGCCTGTTCTACACCTTC. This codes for CASSPGLFYTF.

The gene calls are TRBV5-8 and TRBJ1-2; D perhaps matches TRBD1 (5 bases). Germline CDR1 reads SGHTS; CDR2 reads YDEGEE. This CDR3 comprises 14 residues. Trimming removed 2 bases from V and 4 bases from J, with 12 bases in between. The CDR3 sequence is CASSFLSGGYGYTF. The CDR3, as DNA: TGTGCCAGCAGCTTTTTGTCCGGGGGCTATGGCTACACCTTC.

The DNA for the CDR3 is TGTGCCAGCAGCTACAGTGACGCAGGGGGGAGGGGATATGAGCAGTTCTTC. It translates to CASSYSDAGGRGYEQFF. This sequence joins TRBV7-2 and TRBJ2-1; D is tentatively TRBD1 or TRBD2 (7 bases each). The CDR3 spans 17 residues. Germline-derived CDR1 and CDR2 are SGHTA and FQGNSA. V shed 4 bases and J shed 8 bases, with 24 bases lying between them.

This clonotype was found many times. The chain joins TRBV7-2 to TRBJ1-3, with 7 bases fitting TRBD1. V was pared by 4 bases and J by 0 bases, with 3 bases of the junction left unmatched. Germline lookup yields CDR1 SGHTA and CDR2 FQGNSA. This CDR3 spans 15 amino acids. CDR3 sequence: CASSSGQVSGNTIYF. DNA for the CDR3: TGTGCCAGCAGCTCCGGACAGGTCTCTGGAAACACCATATATTTT.

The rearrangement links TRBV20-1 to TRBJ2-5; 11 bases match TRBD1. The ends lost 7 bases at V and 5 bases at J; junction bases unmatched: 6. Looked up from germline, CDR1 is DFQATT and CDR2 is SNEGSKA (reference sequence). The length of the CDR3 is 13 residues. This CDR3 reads CSVRDRGMETQYF. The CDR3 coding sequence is TGCAGTGTCCGGGACAGGGGGATGGAGACCCAGTACTTC.

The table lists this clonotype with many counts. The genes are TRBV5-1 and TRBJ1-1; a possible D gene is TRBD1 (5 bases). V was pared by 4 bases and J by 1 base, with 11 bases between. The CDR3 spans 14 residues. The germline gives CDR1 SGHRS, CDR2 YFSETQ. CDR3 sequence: CASSGDQSNTEAFF. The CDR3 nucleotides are TGCGCCAGCAGCGGGGACCAGTCGAACACTGAAGCTTTCTTT.

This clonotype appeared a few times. The CDR3 coding sequence is TGTGCCAGCAGAGGGGATTGGGAGAACACTGAAGCTTTCTTT. Translation: CASRGDWENTEAFF. V is TRBV6-5 and J is TRBJ1-1; a weak D match, TRBD1 (5 bases). CDR3 length: 14 amino acids. CDR1 MNHEY and CDR2 SVGAGI come from the germline V gene. Trimming removed 6 bases at V and 1 base at J, with 12 bases between.

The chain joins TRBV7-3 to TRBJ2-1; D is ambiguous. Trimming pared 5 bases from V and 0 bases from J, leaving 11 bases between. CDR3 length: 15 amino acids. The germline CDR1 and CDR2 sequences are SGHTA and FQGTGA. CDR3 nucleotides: TGTGCCAGCAGCGAGACACCTCTCTCCTACAATGAGCAGTTCTTC. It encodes CASSETPLSYNEQFF.

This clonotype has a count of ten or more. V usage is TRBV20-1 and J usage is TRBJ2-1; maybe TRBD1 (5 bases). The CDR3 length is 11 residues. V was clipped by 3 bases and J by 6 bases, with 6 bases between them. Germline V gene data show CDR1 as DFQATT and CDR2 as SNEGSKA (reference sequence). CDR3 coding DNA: TGCAGTGCTAGTAGGGGCAATGAGCAGTTCTTC. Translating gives CSASRGNEQFF.

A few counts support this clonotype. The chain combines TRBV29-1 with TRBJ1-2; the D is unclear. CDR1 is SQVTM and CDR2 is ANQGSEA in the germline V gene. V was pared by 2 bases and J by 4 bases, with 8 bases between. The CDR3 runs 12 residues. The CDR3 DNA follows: TGCAGCGTTGAAACAGTAGTCTATGGCTACACCTTC. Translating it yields CSVETVVYGYTF.

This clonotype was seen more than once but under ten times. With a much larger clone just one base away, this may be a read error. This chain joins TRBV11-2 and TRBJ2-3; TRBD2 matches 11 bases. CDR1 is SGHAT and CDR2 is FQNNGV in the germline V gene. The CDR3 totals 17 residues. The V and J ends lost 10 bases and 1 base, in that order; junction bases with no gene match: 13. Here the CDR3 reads CATVGVSGGAGTDTQYF. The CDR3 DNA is TGTGCCACCGTGGGGGTTAGCGGGGGGGCTGGCACAGATACGCAGTATTTT.

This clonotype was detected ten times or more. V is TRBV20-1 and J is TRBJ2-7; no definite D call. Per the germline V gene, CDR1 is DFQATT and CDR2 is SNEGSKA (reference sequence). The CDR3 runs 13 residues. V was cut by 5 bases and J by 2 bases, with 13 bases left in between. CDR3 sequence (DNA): TGCAGTGCTCCGGGCAAGGCAACCTACGAGCAGTACTTC. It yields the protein CSAPGKATYEQYF.

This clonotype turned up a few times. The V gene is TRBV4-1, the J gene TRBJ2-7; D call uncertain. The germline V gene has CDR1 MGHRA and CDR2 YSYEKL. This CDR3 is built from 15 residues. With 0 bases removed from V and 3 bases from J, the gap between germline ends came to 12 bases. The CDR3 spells CASSQDLKLGYEQYF. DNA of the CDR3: TGCGCCAGCAGCCAAGATCTAAAGCTGGGCTACGAGCAGTACTTC.

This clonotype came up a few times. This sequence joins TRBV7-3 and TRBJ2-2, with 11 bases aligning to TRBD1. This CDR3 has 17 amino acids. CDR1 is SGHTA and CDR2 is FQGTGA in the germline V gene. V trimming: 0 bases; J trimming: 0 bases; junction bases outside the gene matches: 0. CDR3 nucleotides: TGTGCCAGCAGCTTAACGGGACAGGGGGCGAACACCGGGGAGCTGTTTTTT. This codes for CASSLTGQGANTGELFF. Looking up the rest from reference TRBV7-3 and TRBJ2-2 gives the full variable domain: GAGVSQTPSNKVTEKGKYVELRCDPISGHTALYWYRQSLGQGPEFLIYFQGTGAADDSGLPNDRFFAVRPEGSVSTLKIQRTERGDSAVYLCASSLTGQGANTGELFFGEGSRLTVL.

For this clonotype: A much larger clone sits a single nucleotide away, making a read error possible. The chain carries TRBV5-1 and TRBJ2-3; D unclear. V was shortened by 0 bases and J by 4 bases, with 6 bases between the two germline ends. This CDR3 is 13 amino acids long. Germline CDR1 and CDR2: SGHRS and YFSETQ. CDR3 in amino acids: CASSLVGSDTQYF. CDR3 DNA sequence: TGCGCCAGCAGCTTGGTCGGGTCAGATACGCAGTATTTT.